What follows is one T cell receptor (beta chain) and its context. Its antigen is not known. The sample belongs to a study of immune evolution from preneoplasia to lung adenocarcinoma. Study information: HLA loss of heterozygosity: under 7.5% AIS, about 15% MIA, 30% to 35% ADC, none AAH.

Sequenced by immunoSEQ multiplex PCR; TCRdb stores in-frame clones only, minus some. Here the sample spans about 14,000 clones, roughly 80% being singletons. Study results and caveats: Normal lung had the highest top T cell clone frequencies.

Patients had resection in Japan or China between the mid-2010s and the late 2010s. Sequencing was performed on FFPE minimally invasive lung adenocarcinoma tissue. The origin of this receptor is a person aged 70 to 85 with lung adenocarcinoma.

CDR3 nucleotides: TGTGCCAGCAGCTTGGACGGGAATGAAAAACTGTTTTTT. Protein: CASSLDGNEKLFF. V and J are TRBV5-4 and TRBJ1-4; D remains ambiguous. V was shortened by 0 bases and J by 5 bases, with 5 bases between the two germline ends. The germline V gene encodes CDR1 SGHNT and CDR2 YYREEE (reference sequence). The length of the CDR3 is 13 residues. The entire variable domain, with the rest obtained from reference TRBV5-4 and TRBJ1-4, is as follows: ETGVTQSPTHLIKTRGQQVTLRCSSQSGHNTVSWYQQALGQGPQFIFQYYREEENGRGNFPPRFSGLQFPNYSSELNVNALELDDSALYLCASSLDGNEKLFFGSGTQLSVL.